This T cell receptor (beta chain) was recovered during a study of cytomegalovirus exposure and HLA in healthy donors. V lost 5 bases, J lost 12 bases, and 19 bases lay in between. Germline CDR1 LGHNT, CDR2 FRNRAP. The CDR3 consists of 13 residues. The study ran its PCR with 60 Vbeta and 13 Jbeta primers. TCRdb's copy holds only in-frame clones and misses some; the assay was immunoSEQ multiplex PCR. The sample contains roughly 30,000 clones, approximately 87% of which appear only once. Specimen: PBMCs. This rearrangement joins TRBV12-5 to TRBJ1-1, with TRBD1 as a possible D gene (5 bases). This clonotype was sampled from a boy aged 5-17 years in good health and CMV-seronegative. CDR3 loop: CASGPGDTGITFF. CDR3 DNA: TGTGCTAGTGGTCCCGGAGACACAGGTATAACTTTCTTT.